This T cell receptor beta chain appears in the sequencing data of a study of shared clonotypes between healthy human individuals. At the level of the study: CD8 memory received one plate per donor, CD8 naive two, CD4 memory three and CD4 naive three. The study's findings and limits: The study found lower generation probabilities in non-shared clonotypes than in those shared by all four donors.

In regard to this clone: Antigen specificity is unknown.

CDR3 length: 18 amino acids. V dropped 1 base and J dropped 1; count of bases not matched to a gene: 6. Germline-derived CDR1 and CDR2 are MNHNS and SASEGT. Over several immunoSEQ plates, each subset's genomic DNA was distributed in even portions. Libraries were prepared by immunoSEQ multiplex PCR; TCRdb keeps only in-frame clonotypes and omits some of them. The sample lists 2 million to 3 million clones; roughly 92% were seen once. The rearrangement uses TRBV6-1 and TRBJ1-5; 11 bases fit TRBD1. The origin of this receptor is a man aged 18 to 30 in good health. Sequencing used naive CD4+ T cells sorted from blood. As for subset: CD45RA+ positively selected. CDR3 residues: CASSEGTGGGGSNQPQHF. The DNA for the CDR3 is TGTGCCAGCAGTGAAGGGACAGGGGGCGGGGGAAGCAATCAGCCCCAGCATTTT.